Sequencing of this T cell receptor beta chain was carried out in a study of regulatory T cells in long-lasting Graves disease. Study-wide points: TCR diversity was lower in persistent than newly diagnosed Graves' disease.

Looked up from germline, CDR1 is SEHNR and CDR2 is FQNEAQ (reference sequence). Trimming removed 5 bases from V and 4 bases from J, with 11 bases in between. The CDR3 runs 13 residues. Time point here: newly diagnosed GD, antithyroid drugs for less than 3 months. Isolated PBMC RNA provided the starting material for the TCR library. HTBI primers from iRepertoire and Arm-PCR of CDR3 regions yielded the TCR beta libraries. In TCRdb, the multiplex PCR reads were re-called with MiXCR into one record per CDR3 protein. The table shows 360,000 or so distinct CDR3 sequences, with 15% to 20% occurring only once. This clonotype was detected many times. Its matching antigen is unknown. The same data also contributed to another study, on T cells in Graves' hyperthyroidism and ophthalmopathy.

The rearrangement uses TRBV7-9 and TRBJ2-5; D is undetermined. Sequencing used peripheral blood mononuclear cells (PBMCs), obtained at new diagnosis, from a patient treated with antithyroid drugs. This TCR was recovered from a woman aged 18-29 years with Graves disease. The CDR3 sequence: CASSRESPETQYF. The CDR3 DNA is TGTGCCAGCAGCCGCGAGAGCCCAGAGACCCAGTACTTC.